This T cell receptor beta chain came from a study of blood T cell repertoires in COVID-19. About the study: Researchers got acute and convalescent COVID-19 samples from the United States, Italy and Spain. Sample material is recorded as cDNA or gDNA derived from T cells, B-cell-depleted T cells, or PBMCs.

In the original analysis: From reference gene primer amplification, estimates of nucleated cell counts were derived. The repertoire was sequenced with immunoSEQ multiplex PCR; TCRdb's copy has only in-frame clones and lacks some. V and J calls and clone size are given by that table; D and trimming were obtained from the DNA. The table records about 45,000 clones, around 80% of them present only once. Germline V gene data show CDR1 as LGHDT and CDR2 as YNNKEL (reference sequence). The CDR3 extends over 14 amino acids. The V end lost 4 bases, the J end lost 4 bases, and 11 bases lay between the germline ends.

This rearrangement joins TRBV3-1 (or the pseudogene TRBV3-2) to TRBJ1-3, with D perhaps TRBD1 (6 bases). Material for sequencing was peripheral blood. The receptor was derived from a woman of 80 years or more with acute or convalescent COVID-19. The CDR3 DNA sequence: TGTGCCAGCAGCCTTGGGGGCCCCGGAAACACCATATATTTT. The encoded protein is CASSLGGPGNTIYF.